The rows below give T cell receptor beta chains drawn from one sample of a study of T cells in Graves' hyperthyroidism and ophthalmopathy. TCRdb re-analysed the multiplex PCR reads in MiXCR, keeping a single row per CDR3 protein. The sample lists about 320,000 distinct CDR3 sequences; about 15% were seen once. The material sequenced was blood. These receptors were taken from a man aged 25 to 45 with Graves' hyperthyroidism. CDR3s include the opening cysteine and the closing phenylalanine or tryptophan. Each record gives: CDR3 DNA, CDR3 protein, clone size, D gene, J gene, V gene. D genes are given only for firm matches. Clone sizes are given selectively: once, few, many, or a class where the clone is expanded.

CDR3 DNA: TGTGCCAGCAGTTACGGTCAGGGCCAGATCTACAATGAGCAGTTCTTC
CDR3 protein: CASSYGQGQIYNEQFF
clone size: many
D gene: NA
J gene: TRBJ2-1
V gene: TRBV6-6

CDR3 DNA: TGTGCCAGCAGTACCCCCTCAGGAGCAGGCGGCATTCAGTACTTC
CDR3 protein: CASSTPSGAGGIQYF
clone size: NA
D gene: NA
J gene: TRBJ2-4
V gene: TRBV28

CDR3 DNA: TGTGCCACCAGCAGAGACAGGTACGAGCAGTACTTC
CDR3 protein: CATSRDRYEQYF
clone size: many
D gene: NA
J gene: TRBJ2-7
V gene: TRBV15

CDR3 DNA: TGCGCCAGCAGCGTAAGGACCACCGGCGGCTATGGCTACACCTTC
CDR3 protein: CASSVRTTGGYGYTF
clone size: many
D gene: NA
J gene: TRBJ1-2
V gene: TRBV5-1

CDR3 DNA: TGTGCCAGCAGCCAAGATTCGACTAGCGGGACAGATACGCGGTATTTT
CDR3 protein: CASSQDSTSGTDTRYF
clone size: NA
D gene: TRBD2
J gene: TRBJ2-3
V gene: TRBV3-1

CDR3 DNA: TGTGCCTGGAGCAATTTTCGGGGGAAGAACTATGGCTTCACCTTC
CDR3 protein: CAWSNFRGKNYGFTF
clone size: NA
D gene: NA
J gene: TRBJ1-2
V gene: TRBV30

CDR3 DNA: TGTGCCAGCAGCTTATTCCCAGGGGGCGAGCAGTACTTC
CDR3 protein: CASSLFPGGEQYF
clone size: many
D gene: TRBD1
J gene: TRBJ2-7
V gene: TRBV11-2

CDR3 DNA: TGTGCCAGCAGCACACAGGGGGATTATATGAACACTGAAGCTTTCTTT
CDR3 protein: CASSTQGDYMNTEAFF
clone size: many
D gene: TRBD1
J gene: TRBJ1-1
V gene: TRBV13

CDR3 DNA: TGTGCCAGCAGCCCCGGGACTTTGTGGGCTTTCTTT
CDR3 protein: CASSPGTLWAFF
clone size: many
D gene: NA
J gene: TRBJ1-1
V gene: TRBV11-2

CDR3 DNA: TGTGCCAGCAGCGTGAGCGGGGGCGGGGTCGGGGAGCTGTTTTTT
CDR3 protein: CASSVSGGGVGELFF
clone size: NA
D gene: TRBD2
J gene: TRBJ2-2
V gene: TRBV9

CDR3 DNA: TGTGCCAGTAGTATAGAGTATACTAGCAGTTCCTACAATGAGCAGTTCTTC
CDR3 protein: CASSIEYTSSSYNEQFF
clone size: NA
D gene: NA
J gene: TRBJ2-1
V gene: TRBV19

CDR3 DNA: TGTGCCAGTTCATGGGGAGTTAGCAATCAGCCCCAGCATTTT
CDR3 protein: CASSWGVSNQPQHF
clone size: NA
D gene: NA
J gene: TRBJ1-5
V gene: TRBV2

CDR3 DNA: TGTGCCAGCAGTTTAATCAGGGGCACTGAAGCTTTCTTT
CDR3 protein: CASSLIRGTEAFF
clone size: many
D gene: NA
J gene: TRBJ1-1
V gene: TRBV28

CDR3 DNA: TGTGCCATCAGTGAGGGACTAGCGGGAGTTTCCCGCGAGCAGTACTTC
CDR3 protein: CAISEGLAGVSREQYF
clone size: NA
D gene: TRBD2
J gene: TRBJ2-7
V gene: TRBV10-3

CDR3 DNA: TGCAGTGCTAGCGAGACGGGGGAAAAGGGGACCGGGGAGCTGTTTTTT
CDR3 protein: CSASETGEKGTGELFF
clone size: few
D gene: NA
J gene: TRBJ2-2
V gene: TRBV20-1

CDR3 DNA: TGCGCCAGCAGCTTGGGGGAGGAAACAGATACGCAGTATTTT
CDR3 protein: CASSLGEETDTQYF
clone size: NA
D gene: NA
J gene: TRBJ2-3
V gene: TRBV5-1

CDR3 DNA: TGTGCCAGCAGCCTGGGACAGAACAACGAGCAGTACTTC
CDR3 protein: CASSLGQNNEQYF
clone size: many
D gene: TRBD1
J gene: TRBJ2-7
V gene: TRBV3-1

CDR3 DNA: TGTGCCAGCAGTTTATTTGGTTGGACACTCGGAAACAGGGACCTGAACACTGAAGCTTTCTTT
CDR3 protein: CASSLFGWTLGNRDLNTEAFF
clone size: many
D gene: NA
J gene: TRBJ1-1
V gene: TRBV27

CDR3 DNA: TGTGCCAGCAGTCTCATCAGCTATGGCTACACCTTC
CDR3 protein: CASSLISYGYTF
clone size: NA
D gene: NA
J gene: TRBJ1-2
V gene: TRBV12-3/TRBV12-4

CDR3 DNA: TGTGCCAGCAGCTTAGTTGGGGGGCTCGGCATGAACACTGAAGCTTTCTTT
CDR3 protein: CASSLVGGLGMNTEAFF
clone size: NA
D gene: NA
J gene: TRBJ1-1
V gene: TRBV7-9

CDR3 DNA: TGTGCCAGCAGCACCCAGACAGGGCAACAATACGAGCAGTACTTC
CDR3 protein: CASSTQTGQQYEQYF
clone size: many
D gene: TRBD1
J gene: TRBJ2-7
V gene: TRBV9

CDR3 DNA: TGCAGTGCTAGAGATGGGACCATAGAGACCCAGTACTTC
CDR3 protein: CSARDGTIETQYF
clone size: many
D gene: NA
J gene: TRBJ2-5
V gene: TRBV20-1

CDR3 DNA: TGTGCCAGTAGTATAGGGGCAGGGAGTCAGCCCCAGCATTTT
CDR3 protein: CASSIGAGSQPQHF
clone size: NA
D gene: NA
J gene: TRBJ1-5
V gene: TRBV19

CDR3 DNA: TGTGCCAGCAGCCGGAGAAGGCGGGAGGGGGCAGAGACCCAGTACTTC
CDR3 protein: CASSRRRREGAETQYF
clone size: many
D gene: TRBD2
J gene: TRBJ2-5
V gene: TRBV7-2

CDR3 DNA: TGTGCCTGGTCGGATCTAGCGGGGGAGACGGAGACCCAGTACTTC
CDR3 protein: CAWSDLAGETETQYF
clone size: NA
D gene: TRBD2
J gene: TRBJ2-5
V gene: TRBV30

CDR3 DNA: TGTGCCAGCAATCTCGGACTTTACAATGAGCAGTTCTTC
CDR3 protein: CASNLGLYNEQFF
clone size: many
D gene: NA
J gene: TRBJ2-1
V gene: TRBV2

CDR3 DNA: TGTGCCAGCAGCCTAAATCCGGGACACTACTCCTACAGTGAGCAGTTCTTC
CDR3 protein: CASSLNPGHYSYSEQFF
clone size: few
D gene: NA
J gene: TRBJ2-1
V gene: TRBV7-2

CDR3 DNA: TGTGCCTGGAGTTCCGAGGGGCCCCAGCATTTT
CDR3 protein: CAWSSEGPQHF
clone size: many
D gene: NA
J gene: TRBJ1-5
V gene: TRBV30

CDR3 DNA: TGTGCCAGCAGCTTAGGAGGGTTCGGCACCGGGGAGCTGTTTTTT
CDR3 protein: CASSLGGFGTGELFF
clone size: few
D gene: NA
J gene: TRBJ2-2
V gene: TRBV7-8

CDR3 DNA: TGTGCCAGCACCGAGAGGTTTGGAAGCAATCAGCCCCAGCATTTT
CDR3 protein: CASTERFGSNQPQHF
clone size: NA
D gene: NA
J gene: TRBJ1-5
V gene: TRBV6-2/TRBV6-3

CDR3 DNA: TGTGCCAGCAGCGAAGGAAAGGGGGCCGGCTACGAGCAGTACTTC
CDR3 protein: CASSEGKGAGYEQYF
clone size: many
D gene: TRBD1
J gene: TRBJ2-7
V gene: TRBV3-1

CDR3 DNA: TGTGCCAGCAGTCGGGGACTCGCCCTTTACAATGAGCAGTTCTTC
CDR3 protein: CASSRGLALYNEQFF
clone size: NA
D gene: NA
J gene: TRBJ2-1
V gene: TRBV6-1

CDR3 DNA: TGTGCCAGCAGTTTTAGAGGGTTTAGCAATCAGCCCCAGCATTTT
CDR3 protein: CASSFRGFSNQPQHF
clone size: many
D gene: NA
J gene: TRBJ1-5
V gene: TRBV28

CDR3 DNA: TGTGCCAGCAGTTCCAGGGGATCGGGCACTAATGAAAAACTGTTTTTT
CDR3 protein: CASSSRGSGTNEKLFF
clone size: many
D gene: NA
J gene: TRBJ1-4
V gene: TRBV27

CDR3 DNA: TGTGCCAGCAGTGAACAGGGGACCGGGGAGCTGTTTTTT
CDR3 protein: CASSEQGTGELFF
clone size: few
D gene: NA
J gene: TRBJ2-2
V gene: TRBV6-1

CDR3 DNA: TGTGCCAGCAGTCTATCTAGGGTTACAGCCCTCTCCTACGAGCAGTACTTC
CDR3 protein: CASSLSRVTALSYEQYF
clone size: many
D gene: NA
J gene: TRBJ2-7
V gene: TRBV12-3/TRBV12-4

CDR3 DNA: TGTGCCACCAGTGACCGACTAGCGGGTGGTGCAGATACGCAGTATTTT
CDR3 protein: CATSDRLAGGADTQYF
clone size: many
D gene: TRBD2
J gene: TRBJ2-3
V gene: TRBV24-1

CDR3 DNA: TGCGCCAGCAGCCAAGAGGGACAGGGGGCGCCTAATGAAAAACTGTTTTTT
CDR3 protein: CASSQEGQGAPNEKLFF
clone size: NA
D gene: TRBD1
J gene: TRBJ1-4
V gene: TRBV4-1

CDR3 DNA: TGTGCCAGCAGCTTAGCGGGGGGGCTGAGCACTGAAGCTTTCTTT
CDR3 protein: CASSLAGGLSTEAFF
clone size: many
D gene: NA
J gene: TRBJ1-1
V gene: TRBV12-3/TRBV12-4

CDR3 DNA: TGCAGTGCTATCGGGTTGTGGGAGGGGTCACGCAATGAGCAGTTCTTC
CDR3 protein: CSAIGLWEGSRNEQFF
clone size: many
D gene: TRBD2
J gene: TRBJ2-1
V gene: TRBV20-1

CDR3 DNA: TGTGCCAGCAGGACGGGGGAGGGGCGAGCAGGGTGGACAGATACGCAGTATTTT
CDR3 protein: CASRTGEGRAGWTDTQYF
clone size: NA
D gene: TRBD2
J gene: TRBJ2-3
V gene: TRBV5-6

CDR3 DNA: TGTGCCAGCACCGGAGGACTAGCCTACGAGCAGTACTTC
CDR3 protein: CASTGGLAYEQYF
clone size: NA
D gene: TRBD2
J gene: TRBJ2-7
V gene: TRBV2

CDR3 DNA: TGTGCCAGCAGGGGGGGCGGGACTAGCGGGAGGTTGGGGCAGTTCTTC
CDR3 protein: CASRGGGTSGRLGQFF
clone size: NA
D gene: TRBD2
J gene: TRBJ2-1
V gene: TRBV2

CDR3 DNA: TGTGCCATCAGTGAGTCAATTCTAGCCCCGGCACAGGGTAACTACGAGCAGTACTTC
CDR3 protein: CAISESILAPAQGNYEQYF
clone size: NA
D gene: NA
J gene: TRBJ2-7
V gene: TRBV10-3

CDR3 DNA: TGTGCCAGTAGTATAGAGGCTACCGGGGAGCTGTTTTTT
CDR3 protein: CASSIEATGELFF
clone size: NA
D gene: NA
J gene: TRBJ2-2
V gene: TRBV19

CDR3 DNA: TGTGCCAGCAGCTTAGATCCGGGGGCCTACAATGAGCAGTTCTTC
CDR3 protein: CASSLDPGAYNEQFF
clone size: many
D gene: NA
J gene: TRBJ2-1
V gene: TRBV11-2

CDR3 DNA: TGTGCCAGCAGCGAGGCTTCCGGGAGGGCTTATGGCTACACCTTC
CDR3 protein: CASSEASGRAYGYTF
clone size: many
D gene: NA
J gene: TRBJ1-2
V gene: TRBV7-2

CDR3 DNA: TGTGCCAGCAGCCCGGGACCTACCTACAATGAGCAGTTCTTC
CDR3 protein: CASSPGPTYNEQFF
clone size: NA
D gene: NA
J gene: TRBJ2-1
V gene: TRBV9

CDR3 DNA: TGCAGCGCACCGGCGGCAGATACGCAGTATTTT
CDR3 protein: CSAPAADTQYF
clone size: many
D gene: NA
J gene: TRBJ2-3
V gene: TRBV29-1

CDR3 DNA: TGCAGTGCTAGATGGGGGGGAGGGCCGGGGGGTGAGCAGTTCTTC
CDR3 protein: CSARWGGGPGGEQFF
clone size: many
D gene: TRBD2
J gene: TRBJ2-1
V gene: TRBV20-1

CDR3 DNA: TGTGCCAGCAGACGGACAGGAGAGCCCTACGAGCAGTACTTC
CDR3 protein: CASRRTGEPYEQYF
clone size: few
D gene: TRBD1
J gene: TRBJ2-7
V gene: TRBV27

CDR3 DNA: TGTGCCAGCAGTGACCCGGGGGTAGCCGCCAATGAGCAGTTCTTC
CDR3 protein: CASSDPGVAANEQFF
clone size: many
D gene: NA
J gene: TRBJ2-1
V gene: TRBV6-1

CDR3 DNA: TGCAGTGCTAGAACCACGGGAATCGATACGCAGTATTTT
CDR3 protein: CSARTTGIDTQYF
clone size: many
D gene: NA
J gene: TRBJ2-3
V gene: TRBV20-1

CDR3 DNA: TGCGCCAGCAGCACCGCCGGGACCGGAGGGGAGACCCAGTACTTC
CDR3 protein: CASSTAGTGGETQYF
clone size: few
D gene: NA
J gene: TRBJ2-5
V gene: TRBV5-1

CDR3 DNA: TGTGCCAGCAGCTTGACTACCAGCTCCTACAATGAGCAGTTCTTC
CDR3 protein: CASSLTTSSYNEQFF
clone size: NA
D gene: NA
J gene: TRBJ2-1
V gene: TRBV5-5

CDR3 DNA: TGTGCCAGCTCACCAGTGCAGGGTTCCCCCATACACTACGAGCAGTACTTC
CDR3 protein: CASSPVQGSPIHYEQYF
clone size: NA
D gene: NA
J gene: TRBJ2-7
V gene: TRBV18

CDR3 DNA: TGCAGTGGTCCCGGGACTACCCAAGAGACCCAGTACTTC
CDR3 protein: CSGPGTTQETQYF
clone size: many
D gene: TRBD2
J gene: TRBJ2-5
V gene: TRBV20-1

CDR3 DNA: TGCAGTGCTCTTCCTAGCGGGACCGGGGGAACAGATACGCAGTATTTT
CDR3 protein: CSALPSGTGGTDTQYF
clone size: once
D gene: TRBD2
J gene: TRBJ2-3
V gene: TRBV20-1